The 8 T cell receptor beta chains given below trace back to one sample, sequenced in a study of cytomegalovirus exposure and HLA in healthy donors. Primers included in the PCR were 60 Vbeta and 13 Jbeta primers. Measured with immunoSEQ multiplex PCR; TCRdb has only the in-frame clones, and not every one. The sample includes some 200,000 clones, around 76% seen only once; the top ten take around 0.63%. The specimen was PBMCs. These receptors originate from a man aged 18 to 30 in good health and CMV-seronegative.

A remark on this clone: This same CDR3 is encoded by further DNA sequences in the sample. This chain links TRBV15 with TRBJ1-1; D gene uncertain. Trimming left V 5 bases short and J 6 bases short, with 10 bases between. The CDR3 sequence is 12 residues long. The germline gives CDR1 LNHNV, CDR2 YYDKDF (reference sequence). CDR3 nucleotide sequence: TGTGCCACCAGCGGCGAGGGTTCTGAAGCTTTCTTT. Residues: CATSGEGSEAFF.

The chain joins TRBV5-1 to TRBJ2-5, with unresolved D. In germline, CDR1 is SGHRS, CDR2 YFSETQ. This CDR3 comprises 16 residues. V was clipped by 0 bases and J by 5 bases, with 17 bases between them. The CDR3 here is CASSLEVSRSYETQYF. The CDR3 nucleotides read TGCGCCAGCAGCTTGGAAGTTAGCCGGAGCTATGAGACCCAGTACTTC. Variable domain in full (rest from reference TRBV5-1 and TRBJ2-5): KAGVTQTPRYLIKTRGQQVTLSCSPISGHRSVSWYQQTPGQGLQFLFEYFSETQRNKGNFPGRFSGRQFSNSRSEMNVSTLELGDSALYLCASSLEVSRSYETQYFGPGTRLLVL.

The chain is built from TRBV28 and TRBJ1-5, with no clear D. V lost 5 bases, J lost 4 bases, and 9 bases lay in between. This CDR3 spans 13 amino acids. The V gene's germline CDR1 is MDHEN and CDR2 SYDVKM. The CDR3 DNA sequence: TGTGCCAGCAGTCCCCCGGGGAATCAGCCCCAGCATTTT. Its translation is CASSPPGNQPQHF.

The chain is built from TRBV5-1 and TRBJ2-1, with 10 bases lining up with TRBD1. The CDR3 contains 16 residues. In germline, CDR1 is SGHRS, CDR2 YFSETQ. Losses at the gene ends were 3 bases for V and 5 bases for J; bases not matched to a gene: 8. The CDR3 protein is CASSSSSGTGDNEQFF. CDR3 sequence (DNA): TGCGCCAGCAGCTCGTCCTCCGGGACAGGGGACAATGAGCAGTTCTTC.

This chain connects TRBV2 to TRBJ1-2; 7 bases are a match to TRBD1. The length of the CDR3 is 12 residues. V was clipped by 7 bases and J by 8 bases; unmatched bases: 7. Germline-derived CDR1 and CDR2 are SNHLY and FYNNEI. This chain's CDR3 is CASTEGAGGYTF. CDR3 sequence (DNA): TGTGCCAGCACCGAGGGGGCAGGAGGCTACACCTTC.

This clone was seen once. The V and J genes are TRBV7-9 and TRBJ2-1, with D possibly TRBD1 on 6 matching bases. The CDR3 has 13 residues. Germline V CDR1 and CDR2: SEHNR, FQNEAQ (reference sequence). V lost 5 bases to trimming and J lost 2 bases, with 7 bases between them. In DNA form, the CDR3 reads TGTGCCAGCAGCCGGGACACCTACAATGAGCAGTTCTTC. Translation gives CASSRDTYNEQFF.

The chain combines TRBV5-4 with TRBJ2-5; a weak D match, TRBD2 (5 bases). Germline assignment: CDR1 SGHNT and CDR2 YYREEE (reference sequence). This CDR3 is built from 15 residues. The V end lost 0 bases, the J end lost 5 bases, and 14 bases lay between the germline ends. In nucleotides, the CDR3 is TGTGCCAGCAGCTTGGCGGACGGAGGTAGGGAGACCCAGTACTTC. Its translation is CASSLADGGRETQYF.

The V call is TRBV28, the J call TRBJ1-1, with D perhaps TRBD1 (6 bases). The CDR3 extends over 11 amino acids. Trimming shortened V by 8 bases and J by 6 bases, and 10 bases separated the two germline ends. Germline CDR1 reads MDHEN; CDR2 reads SYDVKM. CDR3 DNA: TGTGCCAGCTGTAGGACAGCTGAAGCTTTCTTT. Amino acids: CASCRTAEAFF.